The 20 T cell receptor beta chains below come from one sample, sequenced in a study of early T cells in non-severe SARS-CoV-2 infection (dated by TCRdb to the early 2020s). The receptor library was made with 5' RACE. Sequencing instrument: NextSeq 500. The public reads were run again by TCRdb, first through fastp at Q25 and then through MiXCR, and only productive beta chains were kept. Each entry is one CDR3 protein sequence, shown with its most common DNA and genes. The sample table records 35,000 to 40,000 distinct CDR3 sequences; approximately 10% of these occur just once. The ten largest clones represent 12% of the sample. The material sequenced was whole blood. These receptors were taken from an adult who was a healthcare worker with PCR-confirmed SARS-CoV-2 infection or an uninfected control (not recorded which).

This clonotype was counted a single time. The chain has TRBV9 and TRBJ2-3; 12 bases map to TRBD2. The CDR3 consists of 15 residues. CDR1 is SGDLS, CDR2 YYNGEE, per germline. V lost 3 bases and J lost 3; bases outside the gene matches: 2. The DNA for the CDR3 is TGTGCCAGCAGCGGAGGACTAGCGGGGACAGATACGCAGTATTTT. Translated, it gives CASSGGLAGTDTQYF.

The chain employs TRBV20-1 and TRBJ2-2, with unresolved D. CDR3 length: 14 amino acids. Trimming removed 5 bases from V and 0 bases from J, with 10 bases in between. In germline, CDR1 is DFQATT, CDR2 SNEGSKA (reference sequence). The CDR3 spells CSAYSPSNTGELFF. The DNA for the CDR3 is TGCAGTGCTTACAGCCCCTCGAACACCGGGGAGCTGTTTTTT.

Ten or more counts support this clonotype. The CDR3 nucleotides read TGTGCTAGTGGTTTGGGTGGAGGCACTGAAGCTTTCTTT. Its translation: CASGLGGGTEAFF. This chain joins TRBV12-5 and TRBJ1-1; the D is unclear. Germline V CDR1 and CDR2: LGHNT, FRNRAP. The CDR3 totals 13 residues. Trimming shortened V by 1 base and J by 4 bases, and 7 bases separated the two germline ends.

The CDR3 reads CASTEGGASSEQYF. DNA of the CDR3: TGTGCCAGCACCGAGGGGGGGGCCTCAAGCGAGCAGTACTTC. The chain couples TRBV28 to TRBJ2-7; D is perhaps TRBD2 (7 bases). CDR1 is MDHEN, CDR2 SYDVKM, per germline. This CDR3 is 14 amino acids long. Trimming took off 7 bases at V and 6 bases at J, with 19 bases between the two ends.

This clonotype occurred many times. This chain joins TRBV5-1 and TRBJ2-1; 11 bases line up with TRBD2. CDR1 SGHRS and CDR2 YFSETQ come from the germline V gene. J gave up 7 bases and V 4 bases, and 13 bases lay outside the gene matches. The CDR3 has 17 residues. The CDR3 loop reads CASSQGLAAGFRNEQFF. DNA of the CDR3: TGCGCCAGCAGCCAGGGACTAGCGGCGGGGTTTAGGAATGAGCAGTTCTTC.

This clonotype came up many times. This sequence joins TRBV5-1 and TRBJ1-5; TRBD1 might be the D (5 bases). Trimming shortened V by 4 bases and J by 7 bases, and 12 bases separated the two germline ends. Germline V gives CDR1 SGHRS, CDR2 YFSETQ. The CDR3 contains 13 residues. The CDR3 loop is CASSLGGYQPQHF. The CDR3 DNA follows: TGCGCCAGCAGCCTGGGGGGTTACCAGCCCCAGCATTTT.

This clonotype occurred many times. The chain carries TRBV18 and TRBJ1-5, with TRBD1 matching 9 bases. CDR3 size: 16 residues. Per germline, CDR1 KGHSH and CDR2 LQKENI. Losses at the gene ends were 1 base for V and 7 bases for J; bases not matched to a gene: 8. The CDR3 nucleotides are TGTGCCAGCTCACCACTACTACAGGGGGCGGGACAGCCCCAGCATTTT. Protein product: CASSPLLQGAGQPQHF.

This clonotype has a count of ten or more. CDR3 DNA sequence: TGTGCCAGCAGAGGAGGGCACACAGATACGCAGTATTTT. This sequence encodes CASRGGHTDTQYF. The chain employs TRBV5-4 and TRBJ2-3, with D perhaps TRBD2 (6 bases). Germline loops: CDR1 SGHNT, CDR2 YYREEE (reference sequence). The CDR3 sequence is 13 residues long. Trimming cost V 5 bases and J 2 bases, with 9 bases left between them.

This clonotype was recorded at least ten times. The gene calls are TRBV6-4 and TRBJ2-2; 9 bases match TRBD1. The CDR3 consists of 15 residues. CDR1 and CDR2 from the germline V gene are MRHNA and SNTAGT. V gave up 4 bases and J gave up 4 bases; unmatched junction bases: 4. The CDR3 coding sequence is TGTGCCAGCAGTGGCGGACAGGGGAGCACCGGGGAGCTGTTTTTT. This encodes CASSGGQGSTGELFF.

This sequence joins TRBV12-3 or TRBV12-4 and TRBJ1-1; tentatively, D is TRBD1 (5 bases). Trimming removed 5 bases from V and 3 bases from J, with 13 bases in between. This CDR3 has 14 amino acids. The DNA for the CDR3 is TGTGCCAGCAGTGGCAGGGAAAGATACACTGAAGCTTTCTTT. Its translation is CASSGRERYTEAFF.

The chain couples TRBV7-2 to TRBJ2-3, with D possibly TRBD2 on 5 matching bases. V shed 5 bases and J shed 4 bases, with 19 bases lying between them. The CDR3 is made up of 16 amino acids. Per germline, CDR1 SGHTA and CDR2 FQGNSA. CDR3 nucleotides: TGTGCCAGCAGCACCCCAACGGGCCGGGGTCCAGATACGCAGTATTTT. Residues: CASSTPTGRGPDTQYF.

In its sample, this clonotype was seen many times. CDR3 sequence reads: CASSETGTGYGYTF. The CDR3 DNA is TGTGCCAGCAGTGAAACCGGGACAGGGTATGGCTACACCTTC. This sequence joins TRBV6-5 and TRBJ1-2, with 9 bases that match TRBD1. Germline assignment: CDR1 MNHEY and CDR2 SVGAGI. After removal of 5 bases from V and 5 bases from J, the junction contained 6 bases not matched to a gene. This CDR3 contains 14 residues.

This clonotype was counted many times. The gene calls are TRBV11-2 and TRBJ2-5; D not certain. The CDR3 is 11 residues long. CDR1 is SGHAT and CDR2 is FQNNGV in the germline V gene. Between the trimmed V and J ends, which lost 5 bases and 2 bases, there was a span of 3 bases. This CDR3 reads CASSIQETQYF. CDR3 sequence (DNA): TGTGCCAGCAGCATACAAGAGACCCAGTACTTC.

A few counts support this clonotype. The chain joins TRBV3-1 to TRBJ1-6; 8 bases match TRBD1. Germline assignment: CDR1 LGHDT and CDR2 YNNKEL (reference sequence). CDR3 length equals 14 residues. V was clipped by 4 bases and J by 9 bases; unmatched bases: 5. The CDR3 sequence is CASSPDRDVSPLHF. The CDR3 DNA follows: TGTGCCAGCAGCCCGGACAGGGACGTTTCACCCCTCCACTTT. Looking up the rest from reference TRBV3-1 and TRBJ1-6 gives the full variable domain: DTAVSQTPKYLVTQMGNDKSIKCEQNLGHDTMYWYKQDSKKFLKIMFSYNNKELIINETVPNRFSPKSPDKAHLNLHINSLELGDSAVYFCASSPDRDVSPLHFGNGTRLTVT.

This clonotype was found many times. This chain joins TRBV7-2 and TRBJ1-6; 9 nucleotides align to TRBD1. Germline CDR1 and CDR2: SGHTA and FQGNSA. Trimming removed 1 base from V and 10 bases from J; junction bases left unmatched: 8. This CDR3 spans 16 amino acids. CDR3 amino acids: CASSLGTGTGYSPLHF. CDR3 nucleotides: TGTGCCAGCAGCTTAGGGACCGGGACAGGGTACTCACCCCTCCACTTT.

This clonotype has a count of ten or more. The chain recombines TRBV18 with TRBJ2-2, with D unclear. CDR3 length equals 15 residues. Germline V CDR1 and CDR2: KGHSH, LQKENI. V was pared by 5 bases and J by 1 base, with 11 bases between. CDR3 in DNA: TGTGCCAGCTCAAAAGATGACTTGAACACCGGGGAGCTGTTTTTT. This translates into CASSKDDLNTGELFF.

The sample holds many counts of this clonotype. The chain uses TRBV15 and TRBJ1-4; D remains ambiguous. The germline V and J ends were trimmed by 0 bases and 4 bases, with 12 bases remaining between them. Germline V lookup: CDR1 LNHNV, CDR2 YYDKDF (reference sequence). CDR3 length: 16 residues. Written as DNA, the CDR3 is TGTGCCACCAGCAGAGATCCCGGGAACCTTAATGAAAAACTGTTTTTT. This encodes CATSRDPGNLNEKLFF.

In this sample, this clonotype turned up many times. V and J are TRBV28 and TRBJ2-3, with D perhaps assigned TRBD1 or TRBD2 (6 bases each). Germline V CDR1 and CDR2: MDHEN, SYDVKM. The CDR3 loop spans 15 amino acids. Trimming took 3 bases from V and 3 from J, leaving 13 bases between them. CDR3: CASSLGGAGTDTQYF. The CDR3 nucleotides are TGTGCCAGCAGTTTGGGGGGCGCCGGGACAGATACGCAGTATTTT.

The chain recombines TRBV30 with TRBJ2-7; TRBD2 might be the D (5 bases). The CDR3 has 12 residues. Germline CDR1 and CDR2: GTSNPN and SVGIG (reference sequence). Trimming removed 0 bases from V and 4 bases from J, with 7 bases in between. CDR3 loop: CAWSVSGYEQYF. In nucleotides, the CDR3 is TGTGCCTGGAGTGTATCGGGGTACGAGCAGTACTTC.

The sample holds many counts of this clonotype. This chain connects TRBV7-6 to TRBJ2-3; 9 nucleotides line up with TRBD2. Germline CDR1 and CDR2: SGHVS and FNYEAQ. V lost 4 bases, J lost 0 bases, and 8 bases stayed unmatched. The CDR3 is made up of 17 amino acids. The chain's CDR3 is CASSSLRGGTSTDTQYF. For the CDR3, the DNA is TGTGCCAGCAGCTCGTTGCGGGGGGGCACTAGCACAGATACGCAGTATTTT.